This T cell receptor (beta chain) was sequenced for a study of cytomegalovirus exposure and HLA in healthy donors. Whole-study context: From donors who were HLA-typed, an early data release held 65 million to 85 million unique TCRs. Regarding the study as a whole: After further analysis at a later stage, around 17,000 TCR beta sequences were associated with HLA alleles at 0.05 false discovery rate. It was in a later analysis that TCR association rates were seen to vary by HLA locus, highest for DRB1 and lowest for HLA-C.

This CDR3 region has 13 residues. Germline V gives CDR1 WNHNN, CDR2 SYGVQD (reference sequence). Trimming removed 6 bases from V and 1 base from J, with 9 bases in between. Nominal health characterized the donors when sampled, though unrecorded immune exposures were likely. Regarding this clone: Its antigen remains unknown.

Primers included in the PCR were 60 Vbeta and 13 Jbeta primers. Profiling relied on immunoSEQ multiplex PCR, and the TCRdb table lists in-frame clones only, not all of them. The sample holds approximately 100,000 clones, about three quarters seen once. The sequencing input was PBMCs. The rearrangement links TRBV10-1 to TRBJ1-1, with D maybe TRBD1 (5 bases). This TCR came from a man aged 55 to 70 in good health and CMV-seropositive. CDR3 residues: CASSGHQNTEAFF. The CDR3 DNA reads TGCGCCAGCAGCGGACACCAGAACACTGAAGCTTTCTTT.